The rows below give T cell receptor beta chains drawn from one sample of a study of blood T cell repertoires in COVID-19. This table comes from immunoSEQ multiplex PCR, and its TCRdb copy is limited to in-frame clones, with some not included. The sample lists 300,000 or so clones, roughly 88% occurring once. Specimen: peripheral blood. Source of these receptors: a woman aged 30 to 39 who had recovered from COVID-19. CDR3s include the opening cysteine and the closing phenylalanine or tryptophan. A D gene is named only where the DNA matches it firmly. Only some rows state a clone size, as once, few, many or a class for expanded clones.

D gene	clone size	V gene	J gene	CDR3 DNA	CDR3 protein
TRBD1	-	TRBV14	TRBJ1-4	TGTGCCAGCAGCCGCCAGTTGACAGGGGGACTGTTTTTT	CASSRQLTGGLFF
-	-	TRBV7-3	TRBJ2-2	TGTGCCAGCAGCTTAATAGGCGGGACAGCTCCGAACACCGGGGAGCTGTTTTTT	CASSLIGGTAPNTGELFF
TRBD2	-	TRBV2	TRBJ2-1	TGTGCCAGCAGTGAAGGGACTAGGGATGAGCAGTTCTTC	CASSEGTRDEQFF
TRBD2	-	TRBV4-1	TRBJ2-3	TGCGCCAGCAGCCAAGTAGCGGGAGACACAGATACGCAGTATTTT	CASSQVAGDTDTQYF
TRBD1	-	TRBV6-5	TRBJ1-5	TGTGCCAGCAGGGACGGGACAGGGCTCATGCCCCAGCATTTT	CASRDGTGLMPQHF
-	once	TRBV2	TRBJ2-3	TGTGCCAGCACTCAGCCCGGGGCAGATACGCAGTATTTT	CASTQPGADTQYF
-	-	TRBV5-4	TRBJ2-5	TGTGCCAGCAGCAACGGGGGTAGCGGTGAAGAGACCCAGTACTTC	CASSNGGSGEETQYF
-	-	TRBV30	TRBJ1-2	TGTGCCTGGACAGGGTCAAACTATGGCTACACCTTC	CAWTGSNYGYTF
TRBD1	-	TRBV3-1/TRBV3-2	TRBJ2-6	TGTGCCAGCAGCCCGGGACAGGGGGCTGGGGCCAACGTCCTGACTTTC	CASSPGQGAGANVLTF
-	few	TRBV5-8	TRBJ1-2	TGTGCCAGCAGCTCGCGTCGGGACATAATTAACTATGGCTACACCTTC	CASSSRRDIINYGYTF
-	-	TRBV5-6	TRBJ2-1	TGTGCCAGCAGCTTGGGGGCAGGAGGCCCCGGCTACAATGAGCAGTTCTTC	CASSLGAGGPGYNEQFF
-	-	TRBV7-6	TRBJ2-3	TGTGCCAGCAGCCCGTCGCCACGTAGGAGGGATACGCAGTATTTT	CASSPSPRRRDTQYF
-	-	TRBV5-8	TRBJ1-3	TGTGCCAGCAGCTTGGACTGGAGCTCTGGAAACACCATATATTTT	CASSLDWSSGNTIYF
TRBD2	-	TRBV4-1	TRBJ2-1	TGCGCCAGCAGCCAAGCTCGGGGCCTAGCGGGGGACAACTCCTACAATGAGCAGTTCTTC	CASSQARGLAGDNSYNEQFF
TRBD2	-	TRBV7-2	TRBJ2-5	TGTGCCAGCAGCACCTATAGCGGGGGGGAAGAGACCCAGTACTTC	CASSTYSGGEETQYF
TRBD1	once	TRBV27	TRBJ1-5	TGTGCCAGCAGTTTATCCTCAGGGGGGCAGCCCCAGCATTTT	CASSLSSGGQPQHF
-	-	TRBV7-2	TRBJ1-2	TGTGCCAGCAGCTTAATCAGCTATGGCTACACCTTC	CASSLISYGYTF
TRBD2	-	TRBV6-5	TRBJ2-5	TGTGCCAGCAGTCACGCCCGTCGGGGAGGGGAGACCCAGTACTTC	CASSHARRGGETQYF
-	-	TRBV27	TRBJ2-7	TGTGCCAGCAGTTTAACCCCCGGCAGGGGTAGCGAGCAGTACTTC	CASSLTPGRGSEQYF
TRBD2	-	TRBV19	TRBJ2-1	TGTGCCAGTAACAGCGGGGGGGCTAGCTCCTACAATGAGCAGTTCTTC	CASNSGGASSYNEQFF
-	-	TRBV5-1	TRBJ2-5	TGCGCCAGCAGCTTTGGTGTAGTCGGCCAAGAGACCCAGTACTTC	CASSFGVVGQETQYF
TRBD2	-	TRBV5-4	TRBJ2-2	TGTGCCAGCAGCCCACCGTCGGGGGGGCCGGCCACCGGGGAGCTGTTTTTT	CASSPPSGGPATGELFF
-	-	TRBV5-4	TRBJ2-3	TGTGCCGGTTCCAGTTGGGGGGTAGGAACAGATACGCAGTATTTT	CAGSSWGVGTDTQYF
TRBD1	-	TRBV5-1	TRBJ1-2	TGCGCCAGCAGCTTGAGTTTCGGACAGGGGGCTACTAACTATGGCTACACCTTC	CASSLSFGQGATNYGYTF
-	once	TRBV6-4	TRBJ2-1	TGTGCCAGCAGTGAATATGGCTTCAATGAGCAGTTCTTC	CASSEYGFNEQFF
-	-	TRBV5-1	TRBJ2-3	TGCGCCAGCAGCCTCGGGACTAGCACAGATACGCAGTATTTT	CASSLGTSTDTQYF
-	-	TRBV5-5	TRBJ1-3	TGTGCCAGCAGACTTAATGTTGCGGCCCTCTCTGGAAACACCATATATTTT	CASRLNVAALSGNTIYF
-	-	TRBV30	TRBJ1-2	TGTGCCTGGACCCTCTCAGGGATCTATGGCTACACCTTC	CAWTLSGIYGYTF
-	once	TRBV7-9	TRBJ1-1	TGTGCCGGCAGACAGGAGTTGAACACTGAAGCTTTCTTT	CAGRQELNTEAFF
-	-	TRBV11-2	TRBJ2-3	TGTGCCAGCAGCTTGGTACAGGGACCAGATACGCAGTATTTT	CASSLVQGPDTQYF
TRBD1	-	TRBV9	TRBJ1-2	TGTGCCAGCAGCGTAAACAGGGGCTATGGCTACACCTTC	CASSVNRGYGYTF
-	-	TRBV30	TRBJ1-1	TGTGCCTGGGAACGTCCCGCGGGTTACACTGAAGCTTTCTTT	CAWERPAGYTEAFF
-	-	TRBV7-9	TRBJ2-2	TGTGCCAGCAGCTTTTCCCCTTACGACAGCACCGGGGAGCTGTTTTTT	CASSFSPYDSTGELFF
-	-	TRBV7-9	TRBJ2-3	TGTGCCAGCAGCTTTCAGGTCTCACCGATCGGCACAGATACGCAGTATTTT	CASSFQVSPIGTDTQYF
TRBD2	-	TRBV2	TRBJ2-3	TGTGCCAGCAGGGCGGGACTAGCGGGGGGGCTGGGTACGCAGTATTTT	CASRAGLAGGLGTQYF
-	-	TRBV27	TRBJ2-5	TGTGCCAGCAGTTTCCAGGGGTTGTTGGAGACCCAGTACTTC	CASSFQGLLETQYF
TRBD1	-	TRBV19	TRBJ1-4	TGTGCCAGTAGTTTCCCAGGGGGACTTGAAAAACTGTTTTTT	CASSFPGGLEKLFF
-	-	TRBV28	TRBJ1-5	TGTGCCAGCAGTCTTAAGACAGGTAATCAGCCCCAGCATTTT	CASSLKTGNQPQHF
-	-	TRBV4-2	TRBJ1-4	TGTGCCAGCAGCCAAGATCGTGCCAGGGGCGGTGAAAAACTGTTTTTT	CASSQDRARGGEKLFF
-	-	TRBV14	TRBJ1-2	TGTGCCAGCACCGGCCCCCAGGGCGATGGCTACACCTTC	CASTGPQGDGYTF
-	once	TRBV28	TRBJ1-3	TGTGCCAGCACTCCCCCCGGGGTGAGCTCTGGAAACACCATATATTTT	CASTPPGVSSGNTIYF
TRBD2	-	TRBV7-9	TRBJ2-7	TGTGCCAGCAGCTTAGAGAACTCGGGGGGCGAGCAGTACTTC	CASSLENSGGEQYF